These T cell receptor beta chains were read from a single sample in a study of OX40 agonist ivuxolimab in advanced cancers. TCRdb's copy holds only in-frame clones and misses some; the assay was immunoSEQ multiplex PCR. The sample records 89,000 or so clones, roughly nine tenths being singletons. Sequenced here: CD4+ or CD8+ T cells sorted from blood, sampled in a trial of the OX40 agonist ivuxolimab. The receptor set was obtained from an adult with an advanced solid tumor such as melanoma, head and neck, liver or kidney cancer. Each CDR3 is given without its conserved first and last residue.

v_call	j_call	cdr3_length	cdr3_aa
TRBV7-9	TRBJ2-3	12	ASSSGQGTDTQY
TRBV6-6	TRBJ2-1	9	ASKNYNEQF
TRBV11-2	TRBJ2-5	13	ASSRLGTPWETQY
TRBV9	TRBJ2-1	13	ASSVFAGGHGEQF
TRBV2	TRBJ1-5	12	ASSWGRSNQPQH
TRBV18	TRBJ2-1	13	ASCTGQYIDNEQF
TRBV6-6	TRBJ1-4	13	ASSYSRGFRGKLF
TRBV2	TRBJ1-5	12	ASTLLQGNQPQH
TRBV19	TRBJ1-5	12	ASKDRGLNQPQH
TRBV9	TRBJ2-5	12	ASSVAGGAETQY
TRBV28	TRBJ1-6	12	ASSPDFYNSPLH
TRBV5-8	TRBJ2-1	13	ASSLLKGVIDEQF
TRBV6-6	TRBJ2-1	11	ASSYPGDNEQF
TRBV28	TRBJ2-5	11	ASSFLVGETQY
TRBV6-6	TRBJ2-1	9	ASSATWEQF
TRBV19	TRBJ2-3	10	ASSVLADTQY
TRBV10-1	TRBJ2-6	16	ASSIHTIAQSRANVLT
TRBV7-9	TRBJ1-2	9	ASSSLAGYT
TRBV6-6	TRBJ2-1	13	ASSPFTSGSNEQF
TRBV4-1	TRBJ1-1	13	ASSQISTGFGEAF
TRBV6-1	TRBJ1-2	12	ASGDSGGVYGYT
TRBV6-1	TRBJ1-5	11	ASSWDRQQPQH
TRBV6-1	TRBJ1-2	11	ASSTGVWYGYT
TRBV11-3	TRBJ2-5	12	ASSHDGLQETQY
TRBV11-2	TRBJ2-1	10	ASSRHRGEQF
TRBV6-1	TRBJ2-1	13	ASSEPGQGDNEQF
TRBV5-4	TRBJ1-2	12	ASSWDRLLYGYT
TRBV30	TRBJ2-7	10	AWRDTGYEQY
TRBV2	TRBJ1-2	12	ASSETFRDHGYT
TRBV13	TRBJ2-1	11	ASSLGRSDEQF
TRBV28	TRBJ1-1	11	ASRWGVNTEAF
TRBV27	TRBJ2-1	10	ASSFPGNEQF
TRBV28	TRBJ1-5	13	ASSRRTPSNQPQH
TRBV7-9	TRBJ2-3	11	ASGQGSTDTQY
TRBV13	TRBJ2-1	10	ASSFSLNEQF
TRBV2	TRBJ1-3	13	ASSEGPAPGNTIY
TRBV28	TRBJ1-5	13	ASSPAGQAYQPQH
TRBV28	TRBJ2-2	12	ASSLMREMGELF
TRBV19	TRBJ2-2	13	ASSNEVSLAGELF